Each of the 21 T cell receptor beta chains below was sequenced from the same sample in a study of T cells after yellow fever vaccination. One entry per CDR3 protein, called by TCRdb with MiXCR from the 5' RACE reads. Of 250,000 or so distinct CDR3 sequences listed, about 3.5% are singletons. The sample was PBMCs, taken 15 days after the yellow fever booster vaccination. The origin of the receptors is a man aged 18-30 years who received the YFV17D yellow fever vaccine.

The J gene is TRBJ1-3, the V gene TRBV12-2; whether TRBD1, the table's D call, matches the DNA was not checked. TRBV12-2 constitutes a pseudogene. The CDR3 extends over 19 amino acids. The CDR3 loop reads CASRRLPGPMLDSGNTIYF. The CDR3 coding sequence is TGTGCAAGTCGCCGACTTCCGGGACCCATGCTAGACTCTGGAAACACCATATATTTT.

At least ten counts were recorded for this clonotype. The V gene is TRBV25-1, the J gene TRBJ2-3, with 7 positions matching TRBD1. The CDR3 runs 14 residues. Germline V gives CDR1 MGHDK, CDR2 SYGVNS. J lost 1 base, V lost 6 bases, and 4 bases had no gene match. For the CDR3, the DNA is TGTGCCAGCAGGAGGGGGACAGGCACAGATACGCAGTATTTT. Translation gives CASRRGTGTDTQYF.

The sample holds many counts of this clonotype. The CDR3 sequence is CATSDHGTGNGELFF. The DNA of the CDR3 is TGTGCCACCAGTGACCACGGGACAGGGAACGGGGAGCTGTTTTTT. V gene TRBV24-1 combines with J gene TRBJ2-2; 9 bases match TRBD1. The CDR3 extends over 15 amino acids. V gave up 4 bases and J gave up 7 bases; unmatched junction bases: 6. Germline V gives CDR1 KGHDR, CDR2 SFDVKD.

At least ten counts were recorded for this clonotype. CDR3 amino acids: CASRGQEVSGYTF. CDR3 in DNA: TGTGCCAGCAGAGGACAGGAAGTGAGCGGCTACACCTTC. This chain uses TRBV6-2 or TRBV6-3 with TRBJ1-2; 7 bases fit TRBD1. Germline trimming cut 6 bases from V and 8 bases from J; bases unmatched to any gene: 9. The CDR3 has 13 amino acids. The V gene's germline CDR1 is MNHEY and CDR2 SVGEGT.

The table lists this clonotype with many counts. V usage is TRBV5-1 and J usage is TRBJ2-4; 10 nucleotides agree with TRBD1. This CDR3 has 19 residues. Trimming cost V 1 base and J 0 bases; bases outside gene matches: 10. The germline V gene encodes CDR1 SGHRS and CDR2 YFSETQ. CDR3 region: CASSLMGTGDLLAKNIQYF. CDR3 nucleotide sequence: TGCGCCAGCAGCTTGATGGGGACAGGGGATCTTTTAGCCAAAAACATTCAGTACTTC. The full variable domain, completed using reference TRBV5-1 and TRBJ2-4, is KAGVTQTPRYLIKTRGQQVTLSCSPISGHRSVSWYQQTPGQGLQFLFEYFSETQRNKGNFPGRFSGRQFSNSRSEMNVSTLELGDSALYLCASSLMGTGDLLAKNIQYFGAGTRLSVL.

This clonotype was recorded at least ten times. The chain recombines TRBV29-1 with TRBJ2-5; 7 bases match TRBD2. V was pared by 7 bases and J by 0 bases, with 8 bases of the junction left unmatched. Looked up from germline, CDR1 is SQVTM and CDR2 is ANQGSEA. The CDR3 has 14 residues. The CDR3 is CSAPVGGYQETQYF. The CDR3 DNA follows: TGCAGCGCCCCCGTGGGGGGGTACCAAGAGACCCAGTACTTC.

This clonotype was counted ten times or more. The CDR3 reads CSVSTGIQETQYF. CDR3 nucleotides: TGCAGCGTGTCGACAGGGATACAAGAGACCCAGTACTTC. The chain combines TRBV29-1 with TRBJ2-5; 7 bases map to TRBD1. The CDR3 sequence is 13 residues long. Trimming took 6 bases from V and 2 from J; bases not matched to a gene: 6. CDR1 SQVTM and CDR2 ANQGSEA come from the germline V gene. Looking up the rest from reference TRBV29-1 and TRBJ2-5 gives the full variable domain: SAVISQKPSRDICQRGTSLTIQCQVDSQVTMMFWYRQQPGQSLTLIATANQGSEATYESGFVIDKFPISRPNLTFSTLTVSNMSPEDSSIYLCSVSTGIQETQYFGPGTRLLVL.

This clonotype was recorded at least ten times. The chain employs TRBV7-2 and TRBJ2-6, with D possibly TRBD1 on 6 matching bases. Germline CDR1 SGHTA, CDR2 FQGNSA. Trimming pared 2 bases from V and 4 bases from J, leaving 12 bases between. The CDR3 runs 16 residues. CDR3: CASSLPTGTGANVLTF. The CDR3 nucleotides are TGTGCCAGCAGCTTACCGACAGGCACCGGGGCCAACGTCCTGACTTTC.

The chain uses TRBV12-3 or TRBV12-4 and TRBJ1-1; TRBD1 agrees at 9 bases. This CDR3 comprises 12 residues. The V gene end was trimmed by 7 bases and the J gene end by 10 bases; junction bases not matched to a gene: 7. CDR3 region: CASISNRGPAFF. CDR3 DNA sequence: TGTGCCAGCATTTCGAACAGGGGGCCAGCTTTCTTT.

This clonotype was picked up many times. V and J are TRBV5-6 and TRBJ2-3, with 10 bases fitting TRBD1. Germline trimming cut 1 base from V and 5 bases from J; bases unmatched to any gene: 7. Germline V gives CDR1 SGHDT, CDR2 YYEEEE. The CDR3 sequence is 16 residues long. CDR3 loop: CASSLIPGQGKDTQYF. Here the CDR3 DNA reads TGTGCCAGCAGCTTGATTCCGGGACAGGGGAAAGATACGCAGTATTTT.

In its sample, this clonotype was seen many times. The rearrangement uses TRBV20-1 and TRBJ2-7; D is undetermined. The CDR3 is 14 amino acids. The V end was cut by 0 bases, the J end by 5 bases, with 14 bases between. CDR1 and CDR2 (germline): DFQATT, SNEGSKA (reference sequence). CDR3 coding DNA: TGCAGTGCTAGAGATGTAAAGGGTATTAACGAGCAGTACGTC. Translating gives CSARDVKGINEQYV.

This clonotype was found many times. The V call is TRBV12-3 or TRBV12-4, the J call TRBJ1-1, with D uncertain. The V end was cut by 6 bases, the J end by 4 bases, with 21 bases between. This CDR3 spans 16 amino acids. CDR3 protein: CASSPTGWGWTTEAFF. The DNA of the CDR3 is TGTGCCAGCAGCCCAACGGGTTGGGGTTGGACCACTGAAGCTTTCTTT.

In this sample, this clonotype turned up many times. This sequence joins TRBV9 and TRBJ2-2; D remains ambiguous. V was pared by 2 bases and J by 5 bases, with 10 bases between. This CDR3 contains 14 residues. The V gene's germline CDR1 is SGDLS and CDR2 YYNGEE. The CDR3 sequence: CASSVNPGTGELFF. CDR3 DNA sequence: TGTGCCAGCAGCGTCAATCCCGGAACCGGGGAGCTGTTTTTT.

This clonotype has just a few counts. V gene TRBV11-2 combines with J gene TRBJ2-7; 8 bases map to TRBD2. Germline trimming cut 1 base from V and 0 bases from J; bases unmatched to any gene: 11. Germline CDR1 and CDR2: SGHAT and FQNNGV. This CDR3 has 18 amino acids. The DNA of the CDR3 is TGTGCCAGCAGCTTAGGCCGATCGAGACTAGCGACCTCCTACGAGCAGTACTTC. The encoded protein is CASSLGRSRLATSYEQYF.

This clonotype occurred many times. CDR3 sequence (DNA): TGTGCCAGCAGCAGACGGGCGAGAGGCACAGATACGCAGTATTTT. This translates into CASSRRARGTDTQYF. This chain uses TRBV7-9 with TRBJ2-3; D not certain. Looked up from germline, CDR1 is SEHNR and CDR2 is FQNEAQ (reference sequence). Deletions cut 5 bases from V and 1 base from J, with 13 bases between. The CDR3 loop spans 15 amino acids.

This clonotype was found many times. The chain employs TRBV5-1 and TRBJ2-3; 9 bases fit TRBD2. The CDR3 is 14 residues long. Germline CDR1 reads SGHRS; CDR2 reads YFSETQ. The V segment lost 1 base and the J segment 6 bases; nucleotides outside the gene matches: 3. In DNA, the CDR3 is TGCGCCAGCAGCTTGTCACTAGCGGGCGATACGCAGTATTTT. Encoded protein: CASSLSLAGDTQYF.

This clonotype has a count of ten or more. The chain carries TRBV30 and TRBJ2-4; 10 positions match TRBD2. The CDR3 runs 16 residues. Germline lookup yields CDR1 GTSNPN and CDR2 SVGIG (reference sequence). V lost 0 bases and J lost 2; bases outside the gene matches: 4. CDR3 bases: TGTGCCTGGAGTGTAATAGCGGGGGGCCCCAAAAACATTCAGTACTTC. It yields the protein CAWSVIAGGPKNIQYF. Drawing the rest from reference TRBV30 and TRBJ2-4, the complete variable domain is SQTIHQWPATLVQPVGSPLSLECTVEGTSNPNLYWYRQAAGRGLQLLFYSVGIGQISSEVPQNLSASRPQDRQFILSSKKLLLSDSGFYLCAWSVIAGGPKNIQYFGAGTRLSVL.

This clonotype was counted many times. This chain joins TRBV6-1 and TRBJ1-6; 9 bases line up with TRBD1. The V and J ends lost 11 bases and 8 bases, in that order; junction bases with no gene match: 7. The CDR3 spans 13 residues. The germline CDR1 and CDR2 sequences are MNHNS and SASEGT. Here the CDR3 DNA reads TGTGCCGGGGGGACAGGGCCCCATTCACCCCTCCACTTT. Encoded protein: CAGGTGPHSPLHF.

This clonotype was counted at least ten times. The chain carries TRBV4-3 and TRBJ2-6, with D maybe TRBD1 (6 bases). With 1 base removed from V and 12 bases from J, the gap between germline ends came to 16 bases. The CDR3 has 15 residues. Germline lookup yields CDR1 LGHNA and CDR2 YSLEER. The CDR3 sequence: CASSQGRTALSVLTF. In DNA form, the CDR3 reads TGCGCCAGCAGCCAAGGCAGGACAGCTCTAAGCGTCCTGACTTTC.

This clonotype was recorded a few times. The chain uses TRBV12-3 or TRBV12-4 and TRBJ2-1; tentative D call: TRBD1 (6 bases). Between the trimmed V and J ends, which lost 5 bases and 1 base, there was a span of 15 bases. This CDR3 is built from 16 residues. The CDR3 region is CASSPRGGRSYNEQFF. In DNA, the CDR3 is TGTGCCAGCAGTCCCCGAGGGGGACGATCCTACAATGAGCAGTTCTTC.

This clonotype has a count of ten or more. The CDR3 nucleotides read TGTGCCAGCAGCTTAGGGATGGGGACGTCGCAGTACTTC. It codes for CASSLGMGTSQYF. The chain uses TRBV11-2 and TRBJ2-7; D possibly uses TRBD1 or TRBD2 (5 bases each). This CDR3 has 13 residues. The germline CDR1 and CDR2 sequences are SGHAT and FQNNGV. V lost 1 base to trimming and J lost 9 bases, with 13 bases between them. The entire variable domain, with the rest obtained from reference TRBV11-2 and TRBJ2-7, is as follows: EAGVAQSPRYKIIEKRQSVAFWCNPISGHATLYWYQQILGQGPKLLIQFQNNGVVDDSQLPKDRFSAERLKGVDSTLKIQPAKLEDSAVYLCASSLGMGTSQYFGPGTRLTVT.